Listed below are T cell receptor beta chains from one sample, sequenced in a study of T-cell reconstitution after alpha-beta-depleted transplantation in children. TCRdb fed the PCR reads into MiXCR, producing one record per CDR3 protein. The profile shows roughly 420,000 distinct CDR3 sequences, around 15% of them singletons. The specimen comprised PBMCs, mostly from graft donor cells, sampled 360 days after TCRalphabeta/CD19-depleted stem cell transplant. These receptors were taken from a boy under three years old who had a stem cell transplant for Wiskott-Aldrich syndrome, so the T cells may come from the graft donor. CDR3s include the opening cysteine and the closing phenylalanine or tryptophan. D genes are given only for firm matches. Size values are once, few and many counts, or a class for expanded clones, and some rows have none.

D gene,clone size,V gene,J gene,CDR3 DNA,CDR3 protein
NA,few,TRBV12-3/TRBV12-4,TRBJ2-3,TGTGCCAGCAGTTTCAGGGGCAAATACACAGATACGCAGTATTTT,CASSFRGKYTDTQYF
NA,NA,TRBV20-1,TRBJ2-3,TGCAGTGCTAGACAGACTCACTCTAGCACAGATACGCAGTATTTT,CSARQTHSSTDTQYF
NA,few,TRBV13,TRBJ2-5,TGTGCCAGCAGCTTAGTTCCGGAAGAGACCCAGTACTTC,CASSLVPEETQYF
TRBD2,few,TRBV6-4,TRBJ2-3,TGTGCCAGCAGTGACTCAAGGACTAGCGGGGGGGCAGATACGCAGTATTTT,CASSDSRTSGGADTQYF
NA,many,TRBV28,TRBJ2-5,TGTGCCAGCAGCTCGTGGACTGAAGAGACCCAGTACTTC,CASSSWTEETQYF
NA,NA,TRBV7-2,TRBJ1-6,TGTGCCAGCAGCTTCCGGGCGGGGACCTATAATTCACCCCTCCACTTT,CASSFRAGTYNSPLHF
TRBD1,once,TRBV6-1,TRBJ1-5,TGTGCCAGCAGCTCAGGGACAGGGGGGGAAAATAGCAATCAGCCCCAGCATTTT,CASSSGTGGENSNQPQHF
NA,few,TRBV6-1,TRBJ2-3,TGTGCCAGCAGCTCGGGTCAAACCCGGGATACGCAGTATTTT,CASSSGQTRDTQYF
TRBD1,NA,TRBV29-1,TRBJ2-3,TGCAGCGTTGAAGATAAGGACAGGGGAGATAGCACAGATACGCAGTATTTT,CSVEDKDRGDSTDTQYF
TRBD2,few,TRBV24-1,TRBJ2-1,TGTGCCACCAGTGATTTGACCCCGACTAGCGGGAAAAATGAGCAGTTCTTC,CATSDLTPTSGKNEQFF
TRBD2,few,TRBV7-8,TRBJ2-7,TGTGCCAGCAGCTTCCTCCTGACTAGCGGAGAGGTCTACGAGCAGTACTTC,CASSFLLTSGEVYEQYF
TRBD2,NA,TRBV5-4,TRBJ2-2,TGTGCCAGCATAGCGGGAGATAACACCGGGGAGCTGTTTTTT,CASIAGDNTGELFF
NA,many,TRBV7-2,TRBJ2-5,TGTGCCAGCACCAAAACAGGGTGGGAGACCCAGTACTTC,CASTKTGWETQYF
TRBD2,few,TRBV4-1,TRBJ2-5,TGCGCCAGCAGCCAGACTAGCACGGGGACCCAGTACTTC,CASSQTSTGTQYF
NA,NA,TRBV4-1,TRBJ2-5,TGCGCCAGCAGCCTCTCAGCGCGGCAGGGAGGGACCCAGTACTTC,CASSLSARQGGTQYF
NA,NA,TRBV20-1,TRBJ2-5,TGCAGTGCTAGCCTCAAGGGAGAGACCCAGTACTTC,CSASLKGETQYF
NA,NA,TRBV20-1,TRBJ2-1,TGCAGTGCTAGAACAGGGAAGTTTAGAAATGAGCAGTTCTTC,CSARTGKFRNEQFF
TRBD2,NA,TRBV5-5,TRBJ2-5,TGTGCCAGCAGCGCCCTTAGCGGGGCCCCGTACCAAGAGACCCAGTACTTC,CASSALSGAPYQETQYF
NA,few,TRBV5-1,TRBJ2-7,TGCGCCAGCAGCTTCGGTCAGAACACCTACGAGCAGTACTTC,CASSFGQNTYEQYF
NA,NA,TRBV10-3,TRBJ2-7,TGTGCCATCAGTGAGTCGGCAAGCGGAACCTACGAGCAGTACTTC,CAISESASGTYEQYF
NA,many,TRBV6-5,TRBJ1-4,TGTGCCAGCAGTTACTCAGCCGGCTATAATGAAAAACTGTTTTTT,CASSYSAGYNEKLFF
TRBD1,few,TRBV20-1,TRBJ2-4,TGCAGTGCTAGTCCCACCCGGGACAGAGGTTACATTCAGTACTTC,CSASPTRDRGYIQYF
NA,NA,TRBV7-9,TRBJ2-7,TGTGCCAGCAGCTCAGGAGGGAAACGCAGCGAGCAGTACTTC,CASSSGGKRSEQYF
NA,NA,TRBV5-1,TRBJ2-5,TGCGCCAGCAGGTGGGGAACAAAAGAGACCCAGTACTTC,CASRWGTKETQYF
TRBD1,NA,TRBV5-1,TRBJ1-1,TGCGCCAGCAGCAACCGACAGGGCGACTCTGAAGCTTTCTTT,CASSNRQGDSEAFF
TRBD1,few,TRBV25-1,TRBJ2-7,TGTGCCAGCAGTGAATATGTGGGACAGGGCAGTCACGAGCAGTACTTC,CASSEYVGQGSHEQYF
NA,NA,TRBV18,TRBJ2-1,TGTGCCAGCTCACGGGCCGCTAACTACAATGAGCAGTTCTTC,CASSRAANYNEQFF
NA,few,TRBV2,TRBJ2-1,TGTGCCAGCAGTACTTTCGGTGAGCAGTTCTTC,CASSTFGEQFF
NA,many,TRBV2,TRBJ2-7,TGTGCCACTCAACCGAAATGGGTCCTATCGACTTACGAGCAGTACTTC,CATQPKWVLSTYEQYF
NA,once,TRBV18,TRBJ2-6,TGTGCCAGCTCACCACCCGGACACTTCTCTGGGGCCAACGTCCTGACTTTC,CASSPPGHFSGANVLTF
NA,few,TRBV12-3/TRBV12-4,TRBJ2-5,TGTGCCAGCAGGACGCGACAGAAAGAGACCCAGTACTTC,CASRTRQKETQYF
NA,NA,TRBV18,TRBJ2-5,TGTGCCAGCTCACCGATATCAGTCGGCGCCGGAGCCCAGTACTTC,CASSPISVGAGAQYF
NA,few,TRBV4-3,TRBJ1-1,TGCGCCAGCAGCCCCGACGAGGGGAACACTGAAGCTTTCTTT,CASSPDEGNTEAFF
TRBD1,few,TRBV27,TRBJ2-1,TGTGCCAGCAGTTCCCTCGGGACAGGGGATAATGGTGAGCAGTTCTTC,CASSSLGTGDNGEQFF
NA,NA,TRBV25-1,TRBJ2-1,TGTGCCAGCAGTGAAATCGGTAGCGGACCCTACAATGAGCAGTTCTTC,CASSEIGSGPYNEQFF
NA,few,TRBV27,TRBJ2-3,TGTGCCAGCAGTTTACTCGGGGCCGTCACAGATACGCAGTATTTT,CASSLLGAVTDTQYF
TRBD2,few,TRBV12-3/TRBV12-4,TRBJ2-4,TGTGCCAGCGCGAACCGCGGGGGGCCTTTAAACATTCAGTACTTC,CASANRGGPLNIQYF
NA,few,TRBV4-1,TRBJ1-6,TGCGCCAGCAGCCAAGATCGGCCAGGCGGTTCACCCCTCCACTTT,CASSQDRPGGSPLHF
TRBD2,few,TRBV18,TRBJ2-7,TGTGCCAGCTCACCAAAACTCCTAGCGGGGGAGGACGAGCAGTACTTC,CASSPKLLAGEDEQYF
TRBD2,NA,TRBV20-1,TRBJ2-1,TGCAGTGCTAGATCACTGCGGGAGCCATCCTACAATGAGCAGTTCTTC,CSARSLREPSYNEQFF
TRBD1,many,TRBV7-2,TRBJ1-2,TGTGCCAGCAGCTTATTCGGGACAGGGGTTGGAAAGGATGGCTACACCTTC,CASSLFGTGVGKDGYTF
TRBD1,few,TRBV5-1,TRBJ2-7,TGCGCCAGCAGCGAACCGGGACAGGGAGTGTACGAGCAGTACTTC,CASSEPGQGVYEQYF
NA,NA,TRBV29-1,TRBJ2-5,TGCAGCGTGAAGTTGTACGGATTAAGGGAGACCCAGTACTTC,CSVKLYGLRETQYF
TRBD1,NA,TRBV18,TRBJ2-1,TGTGCCAGCTCACCGGGGCCAGGGGGAAAGGATGAGCAGTTCTTC,CASSPGPGGKDEQFF
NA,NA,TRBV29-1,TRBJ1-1,TGCAGCGTTCAGACAGACATGAACACTGAAGCTTTCTTT,CSVQTDMNTEAFF
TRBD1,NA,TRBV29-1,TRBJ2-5,TGCAGCGTTGAAGATTGGGGAACAGGGGGCGAGCCTGAAAAGACCCAGTACTTC,CSVEDWGTGGEPEKTQYF
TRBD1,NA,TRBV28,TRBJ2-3,TGTGCCAGCAGTATGGACAGGGGGCGCACAGATACGCAGTATTTT,CASSMDRGRTDTQYF
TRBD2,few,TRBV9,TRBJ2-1,TGTGCCAGCAGCGGACGACTAGCGGGAGGGGGGTTCAATGAGCAGTTCTTC,CASSGRLAGGGFNEQFF
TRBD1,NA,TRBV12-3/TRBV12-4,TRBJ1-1,TGTGCCAGCAGTTCGCCCGGGAGGGGGCGAGCTTTCTTT,CASSSPGRGRAFF
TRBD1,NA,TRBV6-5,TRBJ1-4,TGTGCCAGCAGTTACGACGGGACAGCCGAAAAACTGTTTTTT,CASSYDGTAEKLFF
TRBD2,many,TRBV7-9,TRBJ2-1,TGTGCCAGCACCACTAAGCGGGGCTACAATGAGCAGTTCTTC,CASTTKRGYNEQFF
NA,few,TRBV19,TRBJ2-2,TGTGCCAGCAAACGAAAGGATGGGACATCGAACACCGGGGAGCTGTTTTTT,CASKRKDGTSNTGELFF
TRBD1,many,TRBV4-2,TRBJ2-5,TGTGCCAGCAGCCCTGGACAGGGGGCAGAGACCCAGTACTTC,CASSPGQGAETQYF